This T cell receptor (beta chain) is from a study of blood T cell repertoires in COVID-19. In the study overall: Researchers got acute and convalescent COVID-19 samples from the United States, Italy and Spain. Sources were T cells, B-cell-depleted T cells, or PBMCs; the material itself was cDNA or gDNA.

This CDR3 is built from 15 residues. Germline loops: CDR1 MNHEY, CDR2 SMNVEV (reference sequence). The V gene lost 0 bases and the J gene lost 8 bases, with 13 bases spanning the gap. Per the original methods: Researchers report that nucleated cell counts were estimated from reference gene primer amplification. Sequenced by immunoSEQ multiplex PCR; TCRdb stores in-frame clones only, minus some. V, J and clone size are those of that table, while D and trimming were read from the DNA. The table has 340,000 or so clones, around 86% seen once. This TCR was recovered from a man aged 45-65 years with active or convalescent COVID-19. The sample taken for sequencing was peripheral blood. The chain uses TRBV27 and TRBJ1-4; D gene ambiguous. The CDR3 bases are TGTGCCAGCAGTTTATCCCCTGGCGGGTTGGAAAAACTGTTTTTT. Its translation is CASSLSPGGLEKLFF.